This TCR beta chain stems from a study of CD8 T cells in Susac syndrome. The T cells that were sequenced for TCR beta were CD8+ and CD4+ cells from blood. The RNA, roughly 0.45 to 1 ug, was put through reverse transcription using random hexamers. Amplification of TCR beta CDR3 was carried out by immunoSEQ multiplex PCR, which covered 54 Vbeta and 13 Jbeta segments. One entry per CDR3 protein, called by TCRdb with MiXCR from the immunoSEQ multiplex PCR reads. The sample lists about 130,000 distinct CDR3 sequences; 93% were seen once. V was trimmed by 1 base and J by 2 bases, leaving 12 bases between them. From germline, CDR1 is DFQATT and CDR2 SNEGSKA (reference sequence). The length of the CDR3 is 15 residues.

Sequences were obtained from CD8+ T cells from PBMCs. This chain links TRBV20-1 with TRBJ2-1; TRBD2 is a possible D gene (7 bases). This sequence was found in a human donor with multiple sclerosis. The CDR3 sequence is CSARGGRGPYNEQFF. The CDR3 region has the DNA TGCAGTGCTAGAGGGGGGCGGGGGCCCTACAATGAGCAGTTCTTC.